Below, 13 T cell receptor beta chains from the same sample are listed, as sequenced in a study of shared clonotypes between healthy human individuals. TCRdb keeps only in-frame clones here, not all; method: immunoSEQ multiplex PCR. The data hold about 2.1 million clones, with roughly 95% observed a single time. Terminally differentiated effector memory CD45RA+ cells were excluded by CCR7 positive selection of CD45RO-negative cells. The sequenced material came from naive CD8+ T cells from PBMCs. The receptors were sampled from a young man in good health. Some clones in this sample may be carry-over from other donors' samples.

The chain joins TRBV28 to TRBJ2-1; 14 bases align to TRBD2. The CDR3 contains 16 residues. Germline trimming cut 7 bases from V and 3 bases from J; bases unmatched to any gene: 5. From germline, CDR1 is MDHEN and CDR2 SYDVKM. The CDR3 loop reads CASMTGTSGSYNEQFF. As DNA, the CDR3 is TGTGCCAGCATGACCGGGACTAGCGGGAGCTACAATGAGCAGTTCTTC.

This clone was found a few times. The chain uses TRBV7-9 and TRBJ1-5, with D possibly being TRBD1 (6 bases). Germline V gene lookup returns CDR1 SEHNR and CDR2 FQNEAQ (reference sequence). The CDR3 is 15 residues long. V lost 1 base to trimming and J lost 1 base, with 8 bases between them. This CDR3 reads CASSLDRESNQPQHF. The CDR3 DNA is TGTGCCAGCAGCTTAGACAGGGAAAGCAATCAGCCCCAGCATTTT.

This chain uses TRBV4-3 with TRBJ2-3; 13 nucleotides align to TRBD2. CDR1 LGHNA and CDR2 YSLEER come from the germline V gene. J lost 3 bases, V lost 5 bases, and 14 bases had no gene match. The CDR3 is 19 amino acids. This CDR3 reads CASSLGLAGPSVGTDTQYF. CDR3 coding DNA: TGCGCCAGCAGCTTGGGACTAGCGGGACCTTCAGTGGGGACAGATACGCAGTATTTT.

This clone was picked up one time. In DNA, the CDR3 is TGTGCCAGCTCCCTGGGGCAGGGCCGTTCGGCCAAAAACATTCAGTACTTC. It encodes CASSLGQGRSAKNIQYF. The chain employs TRBV2 and TRBJ2-4; TRBD1 might be the D (5 bases). Germline values: CDR1 SNHLY, CDR2 FYNNEI. The CDR3 runs 17 residues. Trimming shortened V by 8 bases and J by 1 base, and 21 bases separated the two germline ends.

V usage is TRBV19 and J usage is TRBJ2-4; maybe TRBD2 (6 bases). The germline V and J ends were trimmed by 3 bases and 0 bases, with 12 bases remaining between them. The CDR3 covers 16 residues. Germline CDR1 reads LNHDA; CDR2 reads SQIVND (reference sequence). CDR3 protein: CASSMGTGEAKNIQYF. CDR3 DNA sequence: TGTGCCAGTAGTATGGGTACGGGAGAAGCCAAAAACATTCAGTACTTC.

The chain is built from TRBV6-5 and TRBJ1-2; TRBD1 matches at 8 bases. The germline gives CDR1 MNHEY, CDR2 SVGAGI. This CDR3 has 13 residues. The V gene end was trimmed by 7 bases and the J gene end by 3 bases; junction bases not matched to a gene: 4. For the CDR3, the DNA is TGTGCCAGCACCGGACAGGGCTACTATGGCTACACCTTC. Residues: CASTGQGYYGYTF.

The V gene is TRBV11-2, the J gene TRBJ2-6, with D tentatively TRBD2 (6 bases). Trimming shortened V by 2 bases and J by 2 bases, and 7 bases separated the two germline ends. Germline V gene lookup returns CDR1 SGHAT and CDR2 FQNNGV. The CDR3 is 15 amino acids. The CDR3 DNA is TGTGCCAGCAGCTTATCGGGGGCTGGGGCCAACGTCCTGACTTTC. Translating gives CASSLSGAGANVLTF.

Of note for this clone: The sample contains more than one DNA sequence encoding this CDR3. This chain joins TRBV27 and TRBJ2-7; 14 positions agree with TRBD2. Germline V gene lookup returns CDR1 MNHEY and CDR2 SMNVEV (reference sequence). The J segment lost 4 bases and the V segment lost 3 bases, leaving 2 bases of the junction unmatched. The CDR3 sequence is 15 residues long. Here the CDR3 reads CASSLGTSGSYEQYF. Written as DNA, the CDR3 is TGTGCCAGCAGTTTGGGGACTAGCGGGAGTTACGAGCAGTACTTC.

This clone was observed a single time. As DNA, the CDR3 is TGTGCCAGCGGGACAGGAGAAGAGACCCAGTACTTC. Protein sequence: CASGTGEETQYF. The chain combines TRBV25-1 with TRBJ2-5; 8 positions agree with TRBD1. V was clipped by 8 bases and J by 3 bases; unmatched bases: 2. The CDR3 spans 12 residues. Germline V gene sequence: CDR1 MGHDK, CDR2 SYGVNS.

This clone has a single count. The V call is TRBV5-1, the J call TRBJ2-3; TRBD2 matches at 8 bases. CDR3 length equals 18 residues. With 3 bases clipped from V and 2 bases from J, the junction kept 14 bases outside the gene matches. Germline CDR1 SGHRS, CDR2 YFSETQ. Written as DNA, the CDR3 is TGCGCCAGCAGCTCCATTCAGCGGGAGACTGACTTCACAGATACGCAGTATTTT. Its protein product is CASSSIQRETDFTDTQYF.

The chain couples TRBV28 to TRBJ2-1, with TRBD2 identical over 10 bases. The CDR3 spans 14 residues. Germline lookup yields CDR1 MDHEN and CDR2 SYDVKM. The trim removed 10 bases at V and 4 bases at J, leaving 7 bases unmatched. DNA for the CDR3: TGTGCCACCACTCTAGCGGGAGAGTACAATGAGCAGTTCTTC. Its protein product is CATTLAGEYNEQFF.

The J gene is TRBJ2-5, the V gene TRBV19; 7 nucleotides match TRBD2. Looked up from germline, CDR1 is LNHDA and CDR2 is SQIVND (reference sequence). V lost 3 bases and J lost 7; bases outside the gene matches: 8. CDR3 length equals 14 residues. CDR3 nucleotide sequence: TGTGCCAGTAGTATGGGGGGGAGCGGTGGGACCCAGTACTTC. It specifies CASSMGGSGGTQYF.

DNA for the CDR3: TGTGCCAGCAGGTCCCTCTTCCAGACAGGGAGATGGACTGAAGCTTTCTTT. It codes for CASRSLFQTGRWTEAFF. The genes are TRBV28 and TRBJ1-1, with 7 bases lining up with TRBD1. CDR3 length equals 17 residues. Germline V CDR1 and CDR2: MDHEN, SYDVKM. V dropped 6 bases and J dropped 5; count of bases not matched to a gene: 18.